The 5 T cell receptor beta chains listed next were all sequenced from one sample in a study of CD8 T cells in ankylosing spondylitis (dated by TCRdb to the late 2010s). Library method: 5' RACE. Reads for this sample came from an Illumina HiSeq 2500. TCRdb ran its own pipeline on the public reads, namely fastp trimming at Q25 and MiXCR clone calling, and kept in-frame beta chains. Under each unique CDR3 protein, matching rows form one entry showing the most common genes and DNA. Across this sample there are 150,000 to 200,000 distinct CDR3 sequences, with around a tenth seen only once. Jointly, the top ten make up roughly 29% of the sample. Sequencing was done on a sample of blood, either unsorted or a sorted T cell fraction (not recorded which). The receptors stem from a male donor with ankylosing spondylitis or in good health (not recorded which).

This clonotype was counted ten times or more. The chain has TRBV15 and TRBJ2-1; 11 bases agree with TRBD2. V lost 3 bases, J lost 9 bases, and 10 bases stayed unmatched. This CDR3 has 16 residues. Germline V gene sequence: CDR1 LNHNV, CDR2 YYDKDF (reference sequence). This CDR3 is CATSSTSSGRWSEQFF. For the CDR3, the DNA is TGTGCCACCAGCAGTACTTCTAGCGGGAGGTGGAGTGAGCAGTTCTTC.

This clonotype came up many times. The rearrangement uses TRBV19 and TRBJ1-1; no definite D call. This CDR3 has 12 residues. V was shortened by 1 base and J by 8 bases, with 8 bases between the two germline ends. Germline-derived CDR1 and CDR2 are LNHDA and SQIVND (reference sequence). This chain's CDR3 is CASSIAGIEAFF. CDR3 bases: TGTGCCAGTAGTATAGCGGGTATCGAAGCTTTCTTT.

This clonotype was observed many times. The J gene is TRBJ2-2, the V gene TRBV5-5, with D perhaps TRBD1 or TRBD2 (5 bases each). Trimming shortened V by 2 bases and J by 4 bases, and 6 bases separated the two germline ends. Germline lookup yields CDR1 SGHKS and CDR2 YYEKEE (reference sequence). This CDR3 contains 13 residues. As DNA, the CDR3 is TGTGCCAGCAGCTTTGGGACCACCGGGGAGCTGTTTTTT. Its translation is CASSFGTTGELFF.

This clonotype was found many times. V gene TRBV5-1 combines with J gene TRBJ2-6; D remains ambiguous. V was cut by 1 base and J by 0 bases, with 11 bases left in between. In germline, CDR1 is SGHRS, CDR2 YFSETQ. This CDR3 spans 17 amino acids. CDR3 protein: CASSLFPASSGANVLTF. CDR3 coding DNA: TGCGCCAGCAGCTTGTTCCCAGCCAGCTCTGGGGCCAACGTCCTGACTTTC.

The sample holds many counts of this clonotype. The chain has TRBV6-2 or TRBV6-3 and TRBJ1-4; 7 bases agree with TRBD1. Germline loops: CDR1 MNHEY, CDR2 SVGEGT. V shed 6 bases, J shed 5 bases, and the junction held 12 bases outside the gene matches. The CDR3 has 16 residues. DNA for the CDR3: TGTGCCAGCAGGGTACAACAGGGGACGAAGAATGAAAAACTGTTTTTT. It codes for CASRVQQGTKNEKLFF.